A selection of T cell receptor beta chains follows, all from one sample in a study of T-cell reconstitution after alpha-beta-depleted transplantation in children. TCRdb itself ran the PCR reads through MiXCR, one entry per CDR3 protein. The sample includes approximately 200,000 distinct CDR3 sequences, 6.3% of them seen just once. The material sequenced was PBMCs, taken before TCRalphabeta/CD19-depleted stem cell transplant. The origin of the receptors is a girl less than two years old with combined immunodeficiency, due to receive a stem cell transplant. The CDR3 runs from the conserved cysteine through the conserved F or W. Fields, in order: D gene, V gene, clone size, J gene, CDR3 length, CDR3 DNA, CDR3 protein. D genes are given only for firm matches. Some rows have no size entry. The others give once, few or many, or a class for an expanded clone.

>.|TRBV11-1|few|TRBJ2-7|15
TGTGCCAGCAGCCCCACCTTCGAGGGTCCGGGCGAGCAGTACTTC
CASSPTFEGPGEQYF
>.|TRBV12-3/TRBV12-4|many|TRBJ2-1|15
TGTGCCAGCAGTACCGGGCCCCCGCGGAAGAATGAGCAGTTCTTC
CASSTGPPRKNEQFF
>.|TRBV12-3/TRBV12-4|many|TRBJ2-3|12
TGTGCCAGCAGCCCCCAGTGGGATACGCAGTATTTT
CASSPQWDTQYF
>TRBD1|TRBV20-1|many|TRBJ2-5|14
TGCAGTGCTCCGCACCTGACAGGGGCAGAGACCCAGTACTTC
CSAPHLTGAETQYF
>TRBD2|TRBV29-1|many|TRBJ2-1|13
TGCAGCGTTGAACTAGCGGGATACAATGAGCAGTTCTTC
CSVELAGYNEQFF
>.|TRBV6-5|many|TRBJ1-1|11
TGTGCCAGCAGCAATCACGCTGAAGCTTTCTTT
CASSNHAEAFF
>TRBD1|TRBV20-1|.|TRBJ1-2|13
TGCAGTGCCAGGGACAGGGAAGTGAGTGGCTACACCTTC
CSARDREVSGYTF
>.|TRBV7-9|many|TRBJ2-1|18
TGTGCCAGCAGCTTATACGGGACGTACGAGAACCTGTACAATGAGCAGTTCTTC
CASSLYGTYENLYNEQFF
>TRBD1|TRBV19|many|TRBJ2-2|14
TGTGCCACCGCGACAGGGACGAACACCGGGGAGCTGTTTTTT
CATATGTNTGELFF
>TRBD2|TRBV7-2|many|TRBJ2-1|17
TGTGCCAGCAGCCCAACTTCGGGACTAGCCTGGGCCAATGAGCAGTTCTTC
CASSPTSGLAWANEQFF
>.|TRBV28|many|TRBJ1-2|13
TGTGCCAGCAGTGGACACTTAGTCTTGGGCTACACCTTC
CASSGHLVLGYTF
>.|TRBV4-3|.|TRBJ1-3|14
TGCGCCAGCAGCTCCCCGGGGACTGGAAACACCATATATTTT
CASSSPGTGNTIYF
>TRBD1|TRBV18|.|TRBJ1-2|14
TGTGCCAGCTCACTAGGGACAGGGGAGGATGGCTACACCTTC
CASSLGTGEDGYTF
>TRBD2|TRBV29-1|many|TRBJ2-3|15
TGCAGCGTTCACATGGGGGGAGGGCCTAGAGATACGCAGTATTTT
CSVHMGGGPRDTQYF
>TRBD2|TRBV6-2/TRBV6-3|many|TRBJ2-1|15
TGTGCCAGCGAATCGTCTAGCGGGAGTCTGGATGAGCAGTTCTTC
CASESSSGSLDEQFF
>.|TRBV21-1|many|TRBJ2-7|18
TGTGCCAGCAGCAAAATGGACCTGGCGGGACTTAAACCCTACGAGCAGTACTTC
CASSKMDLAGLKPYEQYF
>.|TRBV11-2|many|TRBJ2-7|18
TGTGCCAGCAGCTCAGGGGACGTAAGAGCGGGGTCCTACTACGAGCAGTACTTC
CASSSGDVRAGSYYEQYF
>.|TRBV4-1|many|TRBJ2-3|15
TGCGCCAGCAGCCAAGATCCAAGAGGTTCAGATACGCAGTATTTT
CASSQDPRGSDTQYF
>TRBD1|TRBV28|many|TRBJ2-5|13
TGTGCCAGCAGTCGTACAGGGGAAGAGACCCAGTACTTC
CASSRTGEETQYF
>.|TRBV9|many|TRBJ2-6|15
TGTGCCAGCAGCGTATCGGGTTCTGGGGCCAACGTCCTGACTTTC
CASSVSGSGANVLTF
>.|TRBV7-9|many|TRBJ2-7|15
TGTGCCAGCAGCTTAACGTCGGGGCTTAGGTACGAGCAGTACTTC
CASSLTSGLRYEQYF
>.|TRBV4-2|many|TRBJ1-1|14
TGTGCCAGCAGCCAAACGCCTGCCCACACTGAAGCTTTCTTT
CASSQTPAHTEAFF
>TRBD2|TRBV5-1|.|TRBJ2-1|17
TGCGCCAGCAGTCTACCCCCAGCGGGGGCCGTCTACAATGAGCAGTTCTTC
CASSLPPAGAVYNEQFF
>TRBD2|TRBV3-1|.|TRBJ2-7|14
TGTGCCAGCAGCTATAGCGGGGACCCCTACGAGCAGTACTTC
CASSYSGDPYEQYF
>.|TRBV15|many|TRBJ1-2|16
TGTGCCACCAGCGGGCAATCGGGGCAGGGACACTATGGCTACACCTTC
CATSGQSGQGHYGYTF
>.|TRBV30|many|TRBJ2-1|15
TGTGCCTGGAGTGTTTTGTTGGGGGCGCGGTGGGCGCAGTTCTTC
CAWSVLLGARWAQFF
>.|TRBV28|many|TRBJ1-1|14
TGTGCCAGCAGTTTATACCGGGACAACACTGAAGCTTTCTTT
CASSLYRDNTEAFF
>TRBD2|TRBV3-1|many|TRBJ2-7|14
TGTGCCAGCAGCCCCACTGCGGGGGTCTACGAGCAGTACTTC
CASSPTAGVYEQYF